These 12 T cell receptor beta chains were all obtained from the same sample, sequenced in a study of CD8 T cells in ankylosing spondylitis. TCRdb passed the 5' RACE reads through MiXCR, listing each CDR3 protein once. The sample carries about 360,000 distinct CDR3 sequences, roughly 15% recorded once. Source material: blood, either unsorted or a sorted T cell fraction (not recorded which). These receptors were collected from a male donor with ankylosing spondylitis or in good health (not recorded which).

This clonotype was seen only a few times. The V and J genes are TRBV5-1 and TRBJ2-2; 7 nucleotides match TRBD2. The V segment lost 0 bases and the J segment 0 bases; nucleotides outside the gene matches: 2. Germline CDR1 is SGHRS and CDR2 is YFSETQ. The CDR3 length is 16 residues. The CDR3, as DNA: TGCGCCAGCAGCTTGGTAGGGACTACGAACACCGGGGAGCTGTTTTTT. It specifies CASSLVGTTNTGELFF. Filled out from reference TRBV5-1 and TRBJ2-2, the complete variable domain reads KAGVTQTPRYLIKTRGQQVTLSCSPISGHRSVSWYQQTPGQGLQFLFEYFSETQRNKGNFPGRFSGRQFSNSRSEMNVSTLELGDSALYLCASSLVGTTNTGELFFGEGSRLTVL.

The rearrangement uses TRBV7-2 and TRBJ2-7; D is tentatively TRBD1 or TRBD2 (5 bases each). Germline values: CDR1 SGHTA, CDR2 FQGNSA. Trimming left V 6 bases short and J 9 bases short, with 15 bases between. The CDR3 has 12 residues. The CDR3 reads CASRADNLGQYF. For the CDR3, the DNA is TGTGCCAGCAGAGCGGACAACTTGGGGCAGTACTTC.

This clonotype was seen at least ten times. The V and J genes are TRBV5-1 and TRBJ2-1; maybe TRBD2 (7 bases). V gave up 2 bases and J gave up 4 bases, with 16 bases separating them. CDR1 is SGHRS, CDR2 YFSETQ, per germline. The CDR3 covers 16 residues. This CDR3 reads CASSFEGGAIYNEQFF. The CDR3 bases are TGCGCCAGCAGCTTCGAAGGGGGGGCCATATACAATGAGCAGTTCTTC.

This clonotype was counted only a few times. The chain employs TRBV5-1 and TRBJ2-3, with D perhaps being TRBD1 or TRBD2 (5 bases each). CDR1 is SGHRS, CDR2 YFSETQ, per germline. Deletions cut 0 bases from V and 2 bases from J, with 10 bases between. This CDR3 has 15 amino acids. CDR3 protein: CASSLARGTTDTQYF. In DNA form, the CDR3 reads TGCGCCAGCAGCTTGGCCCGAGGGACCACAGATACGCAGTATTTT.

This clonotype appeared many times. The gene calls are TRBV12-3 or TRBV12-4 and TRBJ1-4; D is unresolved. The V end was cut by 1 base, the J end by 8 bases, with 2 bases between. This CDR3 has 11 amino acids. The CDR3 DNA reads TGTGCCAGCAGTTTAGTGGAAAAACTGTTTTTT. This codes for CASSLVEKLFF.

The rearrangement links TRBV9 to TRBJ2-3; possibly TRBD2 for D (6 bases). Germline CDR1 is SGDLS and CDR2 is YYNGEE. Trimming pared 0 bases from V and 3 bases from J, leaving 14 bases between. This CDR3 spans 16 amino acids. CDR3 sequence (DNA): TGTGCCAGCAGCGTAGTGTCAGGGAGGTTGACAGATACGCAGTATTTT. This translates into CASSVVSGRLTDTQYF.

Regarding this clonotype: The conserved phenylalanine or tryptophan is not found at the CDR3 terminus, so this likely reflects a read error. The V call is TRBV14, the J call TRBJ2-1; D is unresolved. The germline V gene encodes CDR1 SGHDN and CDR2 FVKESK. V lost 4 bases, J lost 2 bases, and 12 bases lay in between. The CDR3 spans 15 residues. CDR3 DNA: TGTGCCAGCAGCCTTCGATCGACACCCTACAATGAGCAGTTCTCC. Translated, it gives CASSLRSTPYNEQFS.

The V and J genes are TRBV5-1 and TRBJ2-7; D call uncertain. Germline lookup yields CDR1 SGHRS and CDR2 YFSETQ. V lost 0 bases, J lost 0 bases, and 10 bases lay in between. This CDR3 is built from 15 residues. Here the CDR3 DNA reads TGCGCCAGCAGCTTGGCCAACCCGGTCTCCTACGAGCAGTACTTC. It yields the protein CASSLANPVSYEQYF.

The CDR3 DNA sequence: TGCGCCAGCAGCTTTAAGGGGGCTGGGGACACTGAAGCTTTCTTT. Translating it yields CASSFKGAGDTEAFF. The chain joins TRBV5-1 to TRBJ1-1, with 7 bases that match TRBD1. There are 15 residues in the CDR3. The germline CDR1 and CDR2 sequences are SGHRS and YFSETQ. The V gene end was trimmed by 2 bases and the J gene end by 3 bases; junction bases not matched to a gene: 7. The full variable domain, in which reference TRBV5-1 and TRBJ1-1 provide the parts outside the CDR3, is KAGVTQTPRYLIKTRGQQVTLSCSPISGHRSVSWYQQTPGQGLQFLFEYFSETQRNKGNFPGRFSGRQFSNSRSEMNVSTLELGDSALYLCASSFKGAGDTEAFFGQGTRLTVV.

This chain connects TRBV7-2 to TRBJ2-1; D not resolved. The V gene's germline CDR1 is SGHTA and CDR2 FQGNSA. Trimming shortened V by 1 base and J by 10 bases, and 5 bases separated the two germline ends. The CDR3 contains 11 residues. CDR3 nucleotides: TGTGCCAGCAGCTTAGACTTAGAGCAGTTCTTC. Translation: CASSLDLEQFF.

J is TRBJ2-7 and V is TRBV6-2 or TRBV6-3, with 12 positions matching TRBD2. This CDR3 region has 13 residues. Trimming cost V 8 bases and J 2 bases; bases outside gene matches: 1. Germline CDR1 and CDR2: MNHEY and SVGEGT. CDR3 sequence: CASRTSGTYEQYF. In nucleotides, the CDR3 is TGTGCCAGCCGGACTAGCGGGACCTACGAGCAGTACTTC.

The V and J genes are TRBV14 and TRBJ1-1; tentatively, D is TRBD1 (5 bases). V lost 3 bases, J lost 3 bases, and 23 bases lay in between. The CDR3 spans 18 residues. Per the germline V gene, CDR1 is SGHDN and CDR2 is FVKESK. CDR3 loop: CASSHPIPRGGGHTEAFF. The CDR3 nucleotides are TGTGCCAGCAGCCACCCGATACCTCGGGGGGGAGGCCACACTGAAGCTTTCTTT.